The clone carrying this TCR beta chain was found many times. Its antigen is unidentified. This sample was taken from a study of blood T cells in healthy people across ages. Study results and caveats: With donor CMV status unknown, expanded clonotype changes were possibly confounded.

From germline, CDR1 is SGDLS and CDR2 YYNGEE. CDR3 length: 14 amino acids. V dropped 4 bases and J dropped 5 bases, with 15 bases sitting between them. Using a J-beta primer mix together with a sample-barcoded 5' primer, a second PCR was run for about 7 to 12 cycles. Each of the samples gave a minimum of 2.5 million paired-end reads that contained CDR3. One entry per CDR3 protein results from TCRdb running MiXCR on the 5' RACE reads. The data show hundreds of thousands of distinct CDR3 sequences, with roughly 30% seen just once and more than 15% held by the top ten. Sequenced input: blood. This clonotype was obtained from an elderly woman in good health. This rearrangement joins TRBV9 to TRBJ2-5; D might be TRBD1 (5 bases). The CDR3 DNA follows: TGTGCCAGCAGCCTGTCGTGGGGCCGGGAGACCCAGTACTTC. The encoded protein is CASSLSWGRETQYF.